This T cell receptor (beta chain) was recovered during a study of blood T cell repertoires in COVID-19. Authors' methods: Quantification of nucleated cells was approximated via reference gene primer amplification. Some clones are missing from TCRdb's copy, which holds only in-frame ones; the method was immunoSEQ multiplex PCR. V, J and clone size are those of that table, while D and trimming were read from the DNA. The table lists 140,000 to 150,000 clones, approximately 92% of them singletons. V lost 3 bases, J lost 1 base, and 5 bases stayed unmatched. The germline CDR1 and CDR2 sequences are SNHLY and FYNNEI. The CDR3 has 16 amino acids.

Specimen: peripheral blood. The receptor was isolated from a young man with COVID-19, enrolled during active disease. The chain has TRBV2 and TRBJ2-1, with 8 bases lining up with TRBD1. The CDR3 nucleotides are TGTGCCAGCAGTGAGGGTCAGGGGGCGTCCTACAATGAGCAGTTCTTC. Amino acid sequence: CASSEGQGASYNEQFF.